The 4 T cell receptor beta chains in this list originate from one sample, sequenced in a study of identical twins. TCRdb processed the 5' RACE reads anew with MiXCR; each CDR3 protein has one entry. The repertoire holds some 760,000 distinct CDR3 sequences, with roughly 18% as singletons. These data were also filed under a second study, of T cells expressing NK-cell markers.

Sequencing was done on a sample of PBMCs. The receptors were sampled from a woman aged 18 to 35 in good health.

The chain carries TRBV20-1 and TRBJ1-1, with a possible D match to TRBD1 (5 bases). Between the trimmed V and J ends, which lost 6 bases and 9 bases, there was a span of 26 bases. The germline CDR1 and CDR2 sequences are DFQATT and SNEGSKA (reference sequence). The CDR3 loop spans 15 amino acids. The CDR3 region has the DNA TGCAGTGCCAAACTACCGGAGGGGCAAGGAACAAAAGCTTTCTTT. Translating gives CSAKLPEGQGTKAFF.

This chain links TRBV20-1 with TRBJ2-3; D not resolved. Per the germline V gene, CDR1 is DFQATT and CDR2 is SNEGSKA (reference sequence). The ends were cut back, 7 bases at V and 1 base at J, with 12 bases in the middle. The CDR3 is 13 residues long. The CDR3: CSGAAAGTDTQYF. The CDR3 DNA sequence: TGCAGTGGAGCCGCAGCCGGCACAGATACGCAGTATTTT.

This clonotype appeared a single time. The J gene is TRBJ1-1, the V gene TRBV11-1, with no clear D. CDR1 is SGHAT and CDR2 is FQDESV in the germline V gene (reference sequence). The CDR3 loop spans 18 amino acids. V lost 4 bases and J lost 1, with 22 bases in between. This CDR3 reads CASSSLPDLPVQNTEAFF. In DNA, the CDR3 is TGTGCCAGCAGCTCCCTGCCAGACCTCCCTGTTCAGAACACTGAAGCTTTCTTT.

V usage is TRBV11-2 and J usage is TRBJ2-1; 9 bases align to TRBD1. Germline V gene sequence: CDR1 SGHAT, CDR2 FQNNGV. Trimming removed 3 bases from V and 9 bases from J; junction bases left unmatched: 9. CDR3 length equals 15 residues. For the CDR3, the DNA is TGTGCCAGCAGCTTTACAGGGGGCGCTCCCAGTGAGCAGTTCTTC. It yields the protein CASSFTGGAPSEQFF.